These 28 T cell receptor beta chains came from one sample sequenced in a study of T cells in Graves' hyperthyroidism and ophthalmopathy. Amplified TCR beta CDR3 regions derived from RNA transcripts. HTBI primers were used for first-round RT-PCR of the TCR CDR3. TCRdb ran MiXCR on the multiplex PCR reads and lists one entry per CDR3 protein. The sample holds about 420,000 distinct CDR3 sequences, approximately 14% seen once. Sample: blood. Receptors were obtained from a woman between 18 and 29 years old with Graves' hyperthyroidism.

The V call is TRBV2, the J call TRBJ2-2; perhaps TRBD1 as D (6 bases). Trimming took 7 bases from V and 3 from J, leaving 12 bases between them. Looked up from germline, CDR1 is SNHLY and CDR2 is FYNNEI. The CDR3 covers 14 residues. The CDR3 DNA follows: TGTGCCAGCACGGGGCAGGGGTACACCGGGGAGCTGTTTTTT. Translation gives CASTGQGYTGELFF.

This sequence joins TRBV5-1 and TRBJ2-5; possibly TRBD1 or TRBD2 for D (7 bases each). Germline-derived CDR1 and CDR2 are SGHRS and YFSETQ. This CDR3 region has 15 residues. The V end was cut by 0 bases, the J end by 5 bases, with 14 bases between. The CDR3 protein is CASSLEGGGTETQYF. The CDR3 region has the DNA TGCGCCAGCAGCTTGGAGGGAGGGGGCACGGAGACCCAGTACTTC. The variable domain in full, completed from reference TRBV5-1 and TRBJ2-5, reads KAGVTQTPRYLIKTRGQQVTLSCSPISGHRSVSWYQQTPGQGLQFLFEYFSETQRNKGNFPGRFSGRQFSNSRSEMNVSTLELGDSALYLCASSLEGGGTETQYFGPGTRLLVL.

The table lists this clonotype with a few counts. J is TRBJ1-1 and V is TRBV5-5, with 12 nucleotides matching TRBD1. The V segment lost 4 bases and the J segment 7 bases; nucleotides outside the gene matches: 14. This CDR3 region has 17 residues. Germline CDR1 reads SGHKS; CDR2 reads YYEKEE (reference sequence). The CDR3 bases are TGTGCCAGCAGCCCCGGGAGGGCCCGGGACAGGGGGCGTGAAGCTTTCTTT. This encodes CASSPGRARDRGREAFF.

This clonotype was detected a few times. This chain uses TRBV19 with TRBJ2-2; no definite D call. This CDR3 has 14 amino acids. Trimming took off 3 bases at V and 1 base at J, with 6 bases between the two ends. Germline lookup yields CDR1 LNHDA and CDR2 SQIVND (reference sequence). CDR3 region: CASSIVRNTGELFF. As DNA, the CDR3 is TGTGCCAGTAGTATCGTCAGGAACACCGGGGAGCTGTTTTTT.

In the case of this clonotype: Mismatch with germline at one junction end may stem from a read error. V is TRBV20-1 and J is TRBJ1-1, with D uncertain. The germline CDR1 and CDR2 sequences are DFQATT and SNEGSKA (reference sequence). The CDR3 contains 12 residues. Here the CDR3 DNA reads TGCAGTGCTAGAAGGGCGAACACTGTAGCTTTCTTT. Residues: CSARRANTVAFF.

This clonotype appeared many times. One end of the junction is discordant with germline, which a read error may explain. V is TRBV20-1 and J is TRBJ1-5; the D is unclear. This CDR3 has 12 residues. Germline values: CDR1 DFQATT, CDR2 SNEGSKA (reference sequence). CDR3 loop: CSARDRNQPQHF. The CDR3 bases are TGCAGTGCCAGAGATCGAAATCAGCCCCAGCATTTT.

This clonotype appeared many times. One end of the junction varies from germline; a read error may be responsible. The chain is built from TRBV11-2 and TRBJ2-7; the D gene is possibly TRBD2 (6 bases). Germline V gene data show CDR1 as SGHAT and CDR2 as FQNNGV. This CDR3 has 14 residues. The CDR3 DNA is TGTGCCGGCAGCCAACAGAGGGAGGACTACGAGCAGTACTTC. The encoded protein is CAGSQQREDYEQYF.

J is TRBJ1-1 and V is TRBV6-2 or TRBV6-3, with 7 bases matching TRBD1. The CDR3 is 15 amino acids. Trimming at V came to 5 bases and at J to 2 bases, leaving 8 bases not matched to a gene. Germline V gene sequence: CDR1 MNHEY, CDR2 SVGEGT. This CDR3 is CASSTRTGINTEAFF. The CDR3 DNA reads TGTGCCAGCAGTACCAGGACAGGAATTAACACTGAAGCTTTCTTT.

This clonotype was detected ten times or more. The V gene is TRBV2, the J gene TRBJ2-1; D gene uncertain. Germline values: CDR1 SNHLY, CDR2 FYNNEI. V was pared by 1 base and J by 8 bases, with 9 bases between. This CDR3 has 13 amino acids. The CDR3 region has the DNA TGTGCCAGCAGTGAAGAGGTGGGTTATGAGCAGTTCTTC. This gives the protein CASSEEVGYEQFF.

The sample holds a few counts of this clonotype. The gene calls are TRBV9 and TRBJ2-7, with D uncertain. V was cut by 3 bases and J by 5 bases, with 12 bases left in between. The CDR3 extends over 13 amino acids. CDR1 is SGDLS, CDR2 YYNGEE, per germline. This CDR3 reads CASSATHGDEQYF. The CDR3 DNA sequence: TGTGCCAGCAGCGCAACCCATGGAGACGAGCAGTACTTC.

The chain joins TRBV2 to TRBJ1-6; 8 bases are a match to TRBD1. The germline CDR1 and CDR2 sequences are SNHLY and FYNNEI. CDR3 length equals 17 residues. With 5 bases clipped from V and 9 bases from J, the junction kept 15 bases outside the gene matches. CDR3 region: CASSYQRTGTFSSPLHF. CDR3 bases: TGTGCCAGCAGTTACCAGCGGACAGGGACTTTTAGTTCACCCCTCCACTTT.

The chain couples TRBV7-9 to TRBJ1-4; 7 bases are a match to TRBD1. The germline gives CDR1 SEHNR, CDR2 FQNEAQ (reference sequence). This CDR3 is 15 amino acids long. V shed 5 bases, J shed 5 bases, and the junction held 8 bases outside the gene matches. The CDR3 DNA reads as TGTGCCAGCAGCGATACAGGGGCCTTAAATGAAAAACTGTTTTTT. Residues: CASSDTGALNEKLFF.

V and J are TRBV6-5 and TRBJ2-1; 7 bases fit TRBD2. This CDR3 region has 15 residues. CDR1 is MNHEY and CDR2 is SVGAGI in the germline V gene. Losses at the gene ends were 2 bases for V and 0 bases for J; bases not matched to a gene: 1. The CDR3 nucleotides read TGTGCCAGCAGTTACGCGGGAGCCTCCTACAATGAGCAGTTCTTC. Protein sequence: CASSYAGASYNEQFF.

The sample holds a few counts of this clonotype. The chain carries TRBV18 and TRBJ2-7; 7 bases line up with TRBD1. V was pared by 0 bases and J by 4 bases, with 3 bases of the junction left unmatched. CDR3 length: 14 residues. Germline CDR1 KGHSH, CDR2 LQKENI. CDR3 sequence reads: CASSPPGQKYEQYF. Here the CDR3 DNA reads TGTGCCAGCTCACCACCGGGACAGAAGTACGAGCAGTACTTC.

As concerns this clonotype: A much larger clone differs by one base, so this may be a read error. The chain joins TRBV12-3 or TRBV12-4 to TRBJ1-2, with a possible D match to TRBD1 (5 bases). The CDR3 contains 14 residues. V gave up 3 bases and J gave up 2 bases, with 10 bases separating them. CDR3 sequence reads: CASSFNRRNYGYTF. The CDR3, as DNA: TGTGCCAGCAGTTTTAACAGGAGAAACTATGGCTACACCTTC.

In regard to this clonotype: A clone one base away is much larger, so this may be a read error. As the CDR3 is not closed by the conserved phenylalanine or tryptophan, this likely results from a read error. For the CDR3, the DNA is TGTGCCAGCAGTTATCAGGGTCTTGGAAACACCATATATTCT. Translating it yields CASSYQGLGNTIYS. V and J are TRBV3-1 and TRBJ1-3; possibly TRBD1 for D (5 bases). The CDR3 extends over 14 amino acids. Germline CDR1 and CDR2: LGHDT and YNNKEL (reference sequence). V was trimmed by 6 bases and J by 3 bases, leaving 12 bases between them.

This clonotype was recorded many times. V usage is TRBV6-2 or TRBV6-3 and J usage is TRBJ2-3; D not certain. V was pared by 2 bases and J by 6 bases, with 12 bases between. Germline-derived CDR1 and CDR2 are MNHEY and SVGEGT. The CDR3 loop spans 14 amino acids. CDR3 loop: CASSYPQAADTQYF. As DNA, the CDR3 is TGTGCCAGCAGTTACCCCCAGGCGGCGGATACGCAGTATTTT.

The sample holds many counts of this clonotype. In nucleotides, the CDR3 is TGCGCCAGCAGCTTGGAGGGCTTTACTGAAGCTTTCTTT. Its protein is CASSLEGFTEAFF. This chain joins TRBV5-1 and TRBJ1-1, with no clear D. The germline CDR1 and CDR2 sequences are SGHRS and YFSETQ. V was trimmed by 0 bases and J by 5 bases, leaving 8 bases between them. The CDR3 extends over 13 amino acids.

This clonotype is a singleton in its sample. Its ends do not fully match the called genes, so a read error is possible. CDR3 loop: CASSEEGSGEPFF. As DNA, the CDR3 is TGTGCCAGCAGTGAGGAAGGATCCGGGGAGCCGTTTTTT. The chain uses TRBV2 and TRBJ2-2, with TRBD2 as a possible D gene (5 bases). Germline-derived CDR1 and CDR2 are SNHLY and FYNNEI. The CDR3 is 13 amino acids.

Points on this clonotype: A much larger clone sits a single nucleotide away, making a read error possible. This chain uses TRBV29-1 with TRBJ2-3, with 9 bases aligning to TRBD1. Germline lookup yields CDR1 SQVTM and CDR2 ANQGSEA. J gave up 3 bases and V 6 bases, and 13 bases lay outside the gene matches. The CDR3 sequence is 16 residues long. This CDR3 is CSVAPTGTGRTDTQYF. Written as DNA, the CDR3 is TGCAGCGTGGCCCCGACGGGGACAGGGAGGACAGATACGCAGTATTTT.

The rearrangement joins TRBV15 to TRBJ1-5, with unresolved D. The CDR3 is made up of 15 amino acids. V was trimmed by 0 bases and J by 4 bases, leaving 10 bases between them. CDR1 is LNHNV, CDR2 YYDKDF, per germline (reference sequence). CDR3 loop: CATSRERASNQPQHF. The CDR3 nucleotides read TGTGCCACCAGCAGAGAGAGGGCCTCAAATCAGCCCCAGCATTTT.

The chain uses TRBV5-1 and TRBJ2-2; either TRBD1 or TRBD2 may fit D (5 bases each). V lost 5 bases and J lost 3, with 11 bases in between. CDR3 length: 14 residues. Germline V CDR1 and CDR2: SGHRS, YFSETQ. CDR3 sequence (DNA): TGCGCCAGCAGAGAAGGGACCGACACCGGGGAGCTGTTTTTT. Its protein is CASREGTDTGELFF.

This clonotype was observed at least ten times. The chain combines TRBV6-1 with TRBJ2-7; possibly TRBD1 or TRBD2 for D (5 bases each). The CDR3 is 12 residues long. V was cut by 4 bases and J by 4 bases, with 8 bases left in between. Germline loops: CDR1 MNHNS, CDR2 SASEGT. The CDR3 protein is CASSVGVYEQYF. The CDR3, as DNA: TGTGCCAGCAGTGTGGGGGTGTACGAGCAGTACTTC.

This clonotype was seen only a few times. This chain links TRBV13 with TRBJ1-1; 7 positions agree with TRBD1. V lost 7 bases to trimming and J lost 2 bases; unmatched junction nucleotides: 13. CDR1 PRHDT and CDR2 FYEKMQ come from the germline V gene (reference sequence). The CDR3 covers 16 residues. CDR3 DNA: TGTGCCAGCACCCTGTCCAAGGGGGCTCGAAACACTGAAGCTTTCTTT. Translated: CASTLSKGARNTEAFF.

This clonotype occurred many times. V gene TRBV20-1 combines with J gene TRBJ2-7, with 7 nucleotides matching TRBD1. The CDR3 is made up of 14 amino acids. V shed 3 bases, J shed 12 bases, and the junction held 17 bases outside the gene matches. CDR1 DFQATT and CDR2 SNEGSKA come from the germline V gene (reference sequence). The CDR3 is CSASEGANLNLPYF. The CDR3, as DNA: TGCAGTGCTAGCGAGGGGGCCAATCTAAATTTGCCGTACTTC.

This clonotype was observed many times. The rearrangement uses TRBV7-9 and TRBJ2-3; tentatively, D is TRBD1 (5 bases). Germline V CDR1 and CDR2: SEHNR, FQNEAQ (reference sequence). Trimming removed 0 bases from V and 6 bases from J, with 16 bases in between. CDR3 length: 16 amino acids. CDR3: CASSLAQGSFPDTQYF. For the CDR3, the DNA is TGTGCCAGCAGCTTAGCCCAGGGTTCCTTCCCGGATACGCAGTATTTT.

This clonotype occurred many times. The J gene is TRBJ2-1, the V gene TRBV12-3 or TRBV12-4; maybe TRBD1 (5 bases). V was pared by 6 bases and J by 1 base, with 10 bases between. The length of the CDR3 is 14 residues. The CDR3 coding sequence is TGTGCCAGCAGAAACAAGGGGTCCTACAATGAGCAGTTCTTC. Protein product: CASRNKGSYNEQFF.

The rearrangement uses TRBV4-1 and TRBJ2-7, with D uncertain. The CDR3 consists of 15 residues. Trimming shortened V by 4 bases and J by 0 bases, and 13 bases separated the two germline ends. Germline V lookup: CDR1 MGHRA, CDR2 YSYEKL. Here the CDR3 reads CASSLEWLVSYEQYF. The DNA for the CDR3 is TGCGCCAGCAGCCTCGAATGGTTAGTCTCCTACGAGCAGTACTTC.